The sequence of this T cell receptor (beta chain) was determined in a study of blood T cell repertoires in COVID-19 (dated by TCRdb to 2018 to 2021). Background for the entire study: Collaborator samples came from the United States, Italy and Spain and covered acute and convalescent phases of COVID-19. The prospective study material was composed of cDNA or gDNA derived from T cells, B-cell-depleted T cells, or PBMCs. The dataset comprised deeply sampled blood TCRbeta repertoires from subjects exposed to, actively infected with, or recovered from COVID-19. The repertoires were released in a freely available public database meant as a resource for research on the immune response to SARS-CoV-2. Samples were obtained from the ongoing ImmuneRACE study (first 160 participants) and from over a thousand subjects provided by 6 global collaborators. The sample metadata nearly always contained a de-identified subject ID, COVID-19 status, age in years and sex. Where HLA class I and class II types were available, the types were taken from metadata supplied by the sample provider, not from assay-based typing. General study outcomes and caveats: The quantity of clinical and demographic metadata differed by source and by participant and was supplied without curation.

TCRbeta CDR3 regions were amplified from genomic DNA using the immunoSEQ Assay, a bias-controlled multiplex PCR. Concerning the study's data processing: Nucleated cell counts per sample were estimated from amplification of reference gene primers within the assay. To quantify the absolute abundance of each unique TCRbeta CDR3 rearrangement, sequence reads were collapsed and filtered. Productive Simpson clonality was computed per sample as the square root of Simpson's diversity index over productive rearrangements. TCRdb mirrors the immuneACCESS table, restricted to in-frame sequences. Some clones are absent from its copies; in checked studies, under half trace to an unresolved V gene, and the reason for the others is unknown. V and J calls and clone size are those listed in that table; D and trimming were worked out from the DNA. The sample table contains around 400,000 clones; only one count was recorded for just under 90% of them. The top ten clonotypes cover about 1.7% of the sample.

This clone occurred once. Its antigen has not been determined. No base-level quality is on record; no much larger clone is a single base apart. CDR1 and CDR2, looked up from the germline V gene, are SQVTM and ANQGSEA. Trimming takes 4 bases off V and 10 bases off J; junction bases not matched to a gene: 6. Reading from cysteine to phenylalanine, the CDR3 counts 13 amino acids. Only the CDR3 region is kept as DNA, spanning 39 bases read in frame from base 1. In the prospective study, participants were about 18 to 100 years old, resided in about 25 geographic areas of the United States, and were enrolled through a virtual design. To assign participants to cohorts, the prospective study relied on clinical history that participants themselves reported in a screening survey and a study questionnaire. ImmuneRACE Cohort 3 recovered participants were defined by two consecutive negative NP/OP PCR tests, healthcare professional clearance, or symptom resolution. In the prospective study, whole blood, serum and a nasopharyngeal or oropharyngeal swab were collected from each participant by mobile phlebotomists. Additional blood draws and questionnaires over an approximately two-month period could optionally be provided by prospective study participants. Before DNA extraction, prospective study blood samples were shipped either frozen or at room temperature.

The TCR originated in a woman aged 25 to 39 who had recovered from COVID-19. The chain joins TRBV29-1 to TRBJ1-6; TRBD1 fits 8 bases in the junction. The specimen was PBMCs or T cells enriched from blood (not recorded which). The DNA reads TGCAGCGTTGGGGACAGGATGGGGTCACCCCTCCACTTT. It translates as CSVGDRMGSPLHF.